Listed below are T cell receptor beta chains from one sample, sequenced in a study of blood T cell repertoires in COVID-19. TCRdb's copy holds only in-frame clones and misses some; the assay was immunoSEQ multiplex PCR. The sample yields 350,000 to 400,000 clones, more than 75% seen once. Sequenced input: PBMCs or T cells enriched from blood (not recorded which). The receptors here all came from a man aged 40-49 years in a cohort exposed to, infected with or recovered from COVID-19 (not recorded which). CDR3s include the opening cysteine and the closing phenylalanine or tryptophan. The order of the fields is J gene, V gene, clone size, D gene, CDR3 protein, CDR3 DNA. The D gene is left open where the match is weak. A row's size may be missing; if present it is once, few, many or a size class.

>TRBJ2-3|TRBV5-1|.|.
CASSFGGTTDTQYF
TGCGCCAGCAGCTTCGGGGGTACCACAGATACGCAGTATTTT
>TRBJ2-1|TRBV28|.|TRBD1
CASSPSRPGQGANEQFF
TGTGCCAGCAGCCCCTCTCGACCGGGACAGGGGGCCAATGAGCAGTTCTTC
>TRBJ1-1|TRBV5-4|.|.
CASSPGGTRSTEAFF
TGTGCCAGCAGCCCCGGGGGGACTCGGTCCACTGAAGCTTTCTTT
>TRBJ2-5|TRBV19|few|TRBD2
CASSIPGTRKETQYF
TGTGCCAGTAGTATCCCCGGGACTAGGAAAGAGACCCAGTACTTC
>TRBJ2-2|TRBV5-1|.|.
CASSGHTGTTGELFF
TGCGCCAGCAGCGGACACACAGGGACCACCGGGGAGCTGTTTTTT
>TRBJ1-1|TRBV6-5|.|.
CASSLGRNTEAFF
TGTGCCAGCAGCCTGGGCCGCAACACTGAAGCTTTCTTT
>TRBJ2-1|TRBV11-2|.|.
CASSLEPAEVGNEQFF
TGTGCCAGCAGCTTAGAACCAGCGGAGGTAGGAAATGAGCAGTTCTTC
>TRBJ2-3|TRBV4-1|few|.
CASSQVPQVNTQYF
TGCGCCAGCAGCCAAGTTCCTCAGGTCAATACGCAGTATTTT
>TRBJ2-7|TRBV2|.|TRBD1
CASQGATRTSYEQYF
TGTGCCAGCCAGGGGGCGACTCGAACCTCCTACGAGCAGTACTTC
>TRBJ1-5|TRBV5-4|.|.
CASSFINQPQHF
TGTGCCAGCAGCTTCATCAATCAGCCCCAGCATTTT
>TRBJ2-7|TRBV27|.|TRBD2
CASSNPTRTSGSIEQYF
TGTGCCAGCAGTAATCCCACCCGGACTAGCGGGAGTATCGAGCAGTACTTC
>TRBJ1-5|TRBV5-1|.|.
CASSLDVGNQPQHF
TGCGCCAGCAGCTTGGATGTAGGCAATCAGCCCCAGCATTTT
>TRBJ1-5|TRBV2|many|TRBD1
CASSRQGGPYQPQHF
TGTGCCAGCAGTCGACAGGGGGGCCCTTATCAGCCCCAGCATTTT
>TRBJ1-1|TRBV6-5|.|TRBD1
CASSPRTGLGTEAFF
TGTGCCAGCAGTCCGCGGACAGGTCTGGGGACTGAAGCTTTCTTT
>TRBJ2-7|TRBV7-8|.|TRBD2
CASSLASGALYEQYF
TGTGCCAGCAGCTTAGCTAGCGGGGCCCTCTACGAGCAGTACTTC
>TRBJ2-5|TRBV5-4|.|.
CASSSHYGEETQYF
TGTGCCAGCAGCTCACACTACGGGGAGGAGACCCAGTACTTC
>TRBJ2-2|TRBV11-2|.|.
CASSHSTGELFF
TGTGCCAGCAGCCACAGTACCGGGGAGCTGTTTTTT
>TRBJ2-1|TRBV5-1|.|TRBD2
CASSLPLAGGPRMNEQFF
TGCGCCAGCAGCTTGCCTCTAGCGGGAGGGCCGCGGATGAATGAGCAGTTCTTC
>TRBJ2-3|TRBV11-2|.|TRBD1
CASSLNRGVTDTQYF
TGTGCCAGCAGCTTAAACAGGGGAGTCACAGATACGCAGTATTTT
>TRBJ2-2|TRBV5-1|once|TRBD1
CASSAGRTGVGTGELFF
TGCGCCAGCAGCGCGGGACGGACAGGGGTGGGCACCGGGGAGCTGTTTTTT
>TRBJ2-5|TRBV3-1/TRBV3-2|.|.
CASSLWEKETQYF
TGTGCCAGCAGCCTCTGGGAGAAAGAGACCCAGTACTTC
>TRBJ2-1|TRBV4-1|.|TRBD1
CASSPHRDRGVNEQFF
TGCGCCAGCAGCCCGCACCGGGACAGGGGGGTCAATGAGCAGTTCTTC
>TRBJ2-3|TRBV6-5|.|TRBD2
CASRRTSGRTDTQYF
TGTGCCAGCAGACGGACTAGCGGGAGGACAGATACGCAGTATTTT
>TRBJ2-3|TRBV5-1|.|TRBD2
CASSLGAGATDTQYF
TGCGCCAGCAGCTTGGGAGCGGGAGCAACAGATACGCAGTATTTT
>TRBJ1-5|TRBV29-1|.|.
CSVRDTNQPQHF
TGCAGCGTTAGGGACACAAATCAGCCCCAGCATTTT
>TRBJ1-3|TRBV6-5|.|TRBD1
CASSTWTGGGNTIYF
TGTGCCAGCAGTACTTGGACAGGGGGCGGAAACACCATATATTTT
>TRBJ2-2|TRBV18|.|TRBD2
CASSPSLLADTGELFF
TGTGCCAGCTCACCTAGTTTGCTAGCGGACACCGGGGAGCTGTTTTTT